This is a list of T cell receptor beta chains from one sample in a study of siplizumab effects on memory and regulatory T cells. Assay used: immunoSEQ multiplex PCR; TCRdb lists only in-frame clones, some missing. The data hold approximately 65,000 clones, with approximately 82% observed a single time. The source material was memory CD4+ T cells sorted from blood. Every receptor here comes from a human donor in good health. CDR3s include the opening cysteine and the closing phenylalanine or tryptophan. The order of the fields is D gene, clone size, V gene, J gene, CDR3 DNA, CDR3 protein. A D gene is named only where the DNA matches it firmly. Expanded clones are given a class, and other clones once, few, many or no size at all.

NA,NA,TRBV6-6,TRBJ1-5,TGTGCCAGCAGTCCCCAGGCAGGCAATCAGCCCCAGCATTTT,CASSPQAGNQPQHF
NA,NA,TRBV27,TRBJ2-7,TGTGCCAGCAGTGAACAGGGAGTGGGGCCCTACGAGCAGTACTTC,CASSEQGVGPYEQYF
NA,NA,TRBV9,TRBJ2-7,TGTGCCAGCAGCGTACGGGGGGACAGCTCCTACGAGCAGTACTTC,CASSVRGDSSYEQYF
NA,NA,TRBV7-2,TRBJ1-1,TGTGCCAGCAGCCCAAATTCAGGAACTGAAGCTTTCTTT,CASSPNSGTEAFF
NA,NA,TRBV7-2,TRBJ1-2,TGTGCCAGCAGTAAGGATAACTATGGCTACACCTTC,CASSKDNYGYTF
NA,few,TRBV6-1,TRBJ1-3,TGTGCCAGCAGTGAAGCGGGGCAGGGAAGCGGAAACACCATATATTTT,CASSEAGQGSGNTIYF
TRBD1,NA,TRBV7-2,TRBJ1-2,TGTGCCAGCAGCTTAGGGGGACAGGGTACAGAATATGGCTACACCTTC,CASSLGGQGTEYGYTF
NA,NA,TRBV27,TRBJ1-2,TGTGCCAGCTCGGCTTTCTATGGCTACACCTTC,CASSAFYGYTF
NA,NA,TRBV27,TRBJ2-3,TGTGCCAGCAGTTTGTATGTGGGCTACCCCTCTAGCACAGATACGCAGTATTTT,CASSLYVGYPSSTDTQYF
NA,few,TRBV7-9,TRBJ2-1,TGTGCCAGCAGCTTAGGCCTCCCTAGGGAGGGGGGGCTGGAGCAGTTCTTC,CASSLGLPREGGLEQFF
NA,NA,TRBV9,TRBJ1-5,TGTGCCAGCAGCGTAGGTGCCGGATCGGATTATCAGCCCCAGCATTTT,CASSVGAGSDYQPQHF
TRBD1,NA,TRBV7-3,TRBJ2-7,TGTGCCAGCAGCTTAACGCCACAGGGGCACCCGTACGAGCAGTACTTC,CASSLTPQGHPYEQYF
TRBD1,once,TRBV7-9,TRBJ1-3,TGTGCCAGCAGCCCGACAGGGTTCGGAAACACCATATATTTT,CASSPTGFGNTIYF
NA,few,TRBV6-6,TRBJ2-5,TGTGCCAGCACCCCTAGGGGGGGAGAGACCCAGTACTTC,CASTPRGGETQYF